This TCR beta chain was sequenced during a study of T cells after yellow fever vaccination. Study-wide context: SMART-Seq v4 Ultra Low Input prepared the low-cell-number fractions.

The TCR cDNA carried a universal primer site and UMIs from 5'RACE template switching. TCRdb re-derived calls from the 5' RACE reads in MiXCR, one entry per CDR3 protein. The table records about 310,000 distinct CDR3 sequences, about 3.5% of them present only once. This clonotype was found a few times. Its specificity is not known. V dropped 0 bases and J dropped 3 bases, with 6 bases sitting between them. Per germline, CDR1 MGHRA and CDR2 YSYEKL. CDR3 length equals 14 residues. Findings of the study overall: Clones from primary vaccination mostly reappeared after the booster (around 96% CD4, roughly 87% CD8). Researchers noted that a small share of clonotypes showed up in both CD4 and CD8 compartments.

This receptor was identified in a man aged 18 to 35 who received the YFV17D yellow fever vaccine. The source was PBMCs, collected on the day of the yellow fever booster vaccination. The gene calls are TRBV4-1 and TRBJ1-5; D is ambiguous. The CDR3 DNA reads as TGCGCCAGCAGCCAAGAAATTGACAATCAGCCCCAGCATTTT. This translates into CASSQEIDNQPQHF.